The sequence of this T cell receptor beta chain was determined in a study of blood T cell repertoires in COVID-19. Overall study: Some COVID-19 samples were acute and others convalescent; all came from the United States, Italy and Spain. PBMCs, B-cell-depleted T cells, or T cells were the source of the cDNA or gDNA that made up the material.

This table comes from immunoSEQ multiplex PCR, and its TCRdb copy is limited to in-frame clones, with some not included. The sample has approximately 350,000 clones; 89% are singletons. Germline CDR1 LNHDA, CDR2 SQIVND (reference sequence). This CDR3 comprises 14 residues. Trimming took 6 bases from V and 4 from J, leaving 15 bases between them. The J gene is TRBJ2-5, the V gene TRBV19, with a possible D match to TRBD1 (7 bases). The origin of this receptor is a man in his forties or fifties with acute or convalescent COVID-19. The sequenced sample consisted of peripheral blood. Here the CDR3 reads CASRGGAGGETQYF. CDR3 DNA sequence: TGTGCCAGTAGGGGCGGGGCAGGGGGAGAGACCCAGTACTTC.